This TCR beta chain came from a study of OX40 agonist ivuxolimab in advanced cancers. Study-wide context: Ivuxolimab is an agonistic anti-OX40 (CD134) antibody, and patients were treated with it. While on treatment, patients had intravenous ivuxolimab at 0.01 to 10 mg/kg every 2 weeks. General observations from the study: At doses 0.1 to 3.0 mg/kg, CD4+ and CD8+ clones expanded.

The CDR3 loop spans 13 amino acids. The germline V and J ends were trimmed by 6 bases and 2 bases, with 8 bases remaining between them. Germline lookup yields CDR1 MNHEY and CDR2 SMNVEV (reference sequence). As regards this clone: Its antigen is unknown.

Libraries were prepared by immunoSEQ multiplex PCR; TCRdb keeps only in-frame clonotypes and omits some of them. The sample contains tens of thousands of clones, approximately 90% of which appear only once. The material sequenced was CD4+ or CD8+ T cells sorted from blood, taken in a trial of the OX40 agonist ivuxolimab. This rearrangement joins TRBV27 to TRBJ1-3; D is possibly TRBD1 (6 bases). This clonotype was sampled from an adult with an advanced solid tumor such as melanoma, head and neck, liver or kidney cancer. The CDR3 bases are TGTGCCAGCAGGTCAGGGGCTGGAAACACCATATATTTT. As protein: CASRSGAGNTIYF.